These 15 T cell receptor beta chains were all obtained from the same sample, sequenced in a study of cytomegalovirus exposure and HLA in healthy donors. PCR primers comprised 60 Vbeta and 13 Jbeta primers. TCRdb's copy holds only in-frame clones and misses some; the assay was immunoSEQ multiplex PCR. This sample has about 160,000 clones, with 80% to 90% found just once. The sequenced material came from PBMCs. The source of these receptors is a man younger than 35 in good health and CMV-seropositive.

This clone has just a few counts. The CDR3 DNA reads TGTGCCAGCAGCCCCCTCACTAGCGGGGGGACCCGATACTCCTACGAGCAGTACTTC. Residues: CASSPLTSGGTRYSYEQYF. This rearrangement joins TRBV11-1 to TRBJ2-7, with TRBD2 identical over 12 bases. CDR1 is SGHAT, CDR2 FQDESV, per germline (reference sequence). V shed 5 bases and J 0 bases; nucleotides not matched to a gene: 14. The CDR3 consists of 19 residues.

The chain couples TRBV29-1 to TRBJ1-2, with 7 bases that match TRBD1. Germline-derived CDR1 and CDR2 are SQVTM and ANQGSEA. The CDR3 sequence is 17 residues long. The V and J ends lost 5 bases and 0 bases, in that order; junction bases with no gene match: 15. The CDR3 loop is CSVFGTVAVSANYGYTF. The CDR3 DNA follows: TGCAGCGTTTTCGGGACAGTGGCCGTTTCAGCTAACTATGGCTACACCTTC.

This clone turned up a few times. CDR3 DNA: TGTGCCAGCACCCAACTGACAGGGGGCGTCGAAAAACTGTTTTTT. Its translation: CASTQLTGGVEKLFF. The chain combines TRBV6-1 with TRBJ1-4, with TRBD1 identical over 10 bases. The V and J ends lost 7 bases and 8 bases, in that order; junction bases with no gene match: 10. This CDR3 contains 15 residues. CDR1 and CDR2 (germline): MNHNS, SASEGT.

The V and J genes are TRBV19 and TRBJ1-1, with D perhaps matching TRBD1 (6 bases). Germline values: CDR1 LNHDA, CDR2 SQIVND (reference sequence). There are 12 residues in the CDR3. V dropped 5 bases and J dropped 10 bases, with 14 bases sitting between them. The chain's CDR3 is CASSYREGGAFF. The CDR3 nucleotides are TGTGCCAGTAGTTACAGGGAAGGCGGAGCTTTCTTT.

The chain links TRBV29-1 to TRBJ2-1; TRBD1 matches at 9 bases. Germline assignment: CDR1 SQVTM and CDR2 ANQGSEA. Trimming cost V 5 bases and J 7 bases; bases outside gene matches: 9. CDR3 size: 14 residues. The CDR3 nucleotides read TGCAGCGTTAGCCGGGACAGGGACTTTAATGAGCAGTTCTTC. Amino acids: CSVSRDRDFNEQFF.

The CDR3 sequence: CASSLGQSTEAFF. The DNA for the CDR3 is TGCGCCAGCAGCCTGGGACAGAGCACTGAAGCTTTCTTT. The chain combines TRBV5-1 with TRBJ1-1; TRBD1 matches at 7 bases. The V gene end was trimmed by 4 bases and the J gene end by 4 bases; junction bases not matched to a gene: 4. Germline V gene lookup returns CDR1 SGHRS and CDR2 YFSETQ. The CDR3 length is 13 residues.

V usage is TRBV10-3 and J usage is TRBJ2-6; 8 bases are shared with TRBD1. CDR3 size: 16 residues. Germline loops: CDR1 ENHRY, CDR2 SYGVKD. The V segment lost 2 bases and the J segment 2 bases; nucleotides outside the gene matches: 2. The CDR3 here is CAISEPTGAGANVLTF. In DNA form, the CDR3 reads TGTGCCATCAGTGAGCCGACAGGGGCTGGGGCCAACGTCCTGACTTTC.

This clone was counted a single time. The chain carries TRBV4-2 and TRBJ2-3; the D gene is possibly TRBD2 (7 bases). Germline CDR1 LGHNA, CDR2 YNFKEQ. This CDR3 contains 18 residues. V lost 1 base to trimming and J lost 4 bases, with 21 bases between them. The CDR3 spells CASSQAPLGGGAADTQYF. CDR3 coding DNA: TGTGCCAGCAGCCAAGCCCCTCTGGGAGGGGGGGCCGCAGATACGCAGTATTTT.

This clone was picked up one time. V usage is TRBV6-1 and J usage is TRBJ1-2; the match to TRBD1 covers 8 bases. This CDR3 is built from 13 residues. Germline CDR1 is MNHNS and CDR2 is SASEGT. V gave up 6 bases and J gave up 5 bases; unmatched junction bases: 5. CDR3 region: CASRMGQAYGYTF. DNA of the CDR3: TGTGCCAGCAGAATGGGACAGGCATATGGCTACACCTTC.

V usage is TRBV7-8 and J usage is TRBJ2-3, with 10 bases lining up with TRBD2. V dropped 5 bases and J dropped 10; count of bases not matched to a gene: 24. From germline, CDR1 is SGHVS and CDR2 FQNEAQ. The CDR3 loop spans 19 amino acids. The CDR3 DNA follows: TGTGCCAGCAGCCGCGGACTAGCGGTCCTTTTCCGGGGGGGCGACGCGCAGTATTTT. Translated, it gives CASSRGLAVLFRGGDAQYF.

The CDR3 is CASSKDRVDGYTF. The CDR3 DNA is TGTGCCAGCAGCAAGGACAGGGTCGATGGCTACACCTTC. The gene calls are TRBV7-9 and TRBJ1-2; 8 nucleotides match TRBD1. Germline V gene sequence: CDR1 SEHNR, CDR2 FQNEAQ (reference sequence). This CDR3 has 13 residues. V shed 5 bases, J shed 6 bases, and the junction held 5 bases outside the gene matches.

Points on this clone: Germline is not matched at one junction end, which may reflect a read error. The chain is built from TRBV5-1 and TRBJ2-3; no reliable D call. Germline V gene sequence: CDR1 SGHRS, CDR2 YFSETQ. This CDR3 is built from 13 residues. In DNA, the CDR3 is TGCGCCAGCCGAACTGGCCCCACAGATACACAGTATTTT. Amino acid sequence: CASRTGPTDTQYF.

This chain connects TRBV4-1 to TRBJ1-2, with 7 bases matching TRBD1. The CDR3 is 15 residues long. In germline, CDR1 is MGHRA, CDR2 YSYEKL. V shed 0 bases, J shed 4 bases, and the junction held 5 bases outside the gene matches. CDR3 in DNA: TGCGCCAGCAGCCAAGATCAGACAGGGCCCTATGGCTACACCTTC. Translating it yields CASSQDQTGPYGYTF.

This chain uses TRBV9 with TRBJ2-7; 8 bases are a match to TRBD1. V dropped 2 bases and J dropped 6; count of bases not matched to a gene: 4. This CDR3 has 13 amino acids. Germline CDR1 SGDLS, CDR2 YYNGEE. The CDR3 loop reads CASSVQGAGEQYF. The CDR3 DNA is TGTGCCAGCAGCGTTCAGGGGGCTGGCGAGCAGTACTTC.

The rearrangement joins TRBV4-2 to TRBJ1-4; TRBD1 aligns across 8 bases. With 2 bases clipped from V and 8 bases from J, the junction kept 4 bases outside the gene matches. Germline V gene sequence: CDR1 LGHNA, CDR2 YNFKEQ. The CDR3 contains 14 residues. The CDR3: CASSQNGQGEKLFF. As DNA, the CDR3 is TGTGCCAGCAGCCAAAATGGACAGGGAGAAAAACTGTTTTTT.